This TCR beta chain was recovered during a study of blood T cell repertoires in COVID-19. The wider study: Acute-phase and convalescent COVID-19 samples originated in the United States, Italy and Spain.

Germline CDR1 MNHEY, CDR2 SVGAGI. This CDR3 comprises 13 residues. With 7 bases removed from V and 1 base from J, the gap between germline ends came to 10 bases. Authors' methods: Estimation of nucleated cell counts relied on the amplification of reference gene primers. Repertoires were generated with immunoSEQ multiplex PCR, while TCRdb's copy carries only in-frame clones and drops some. The V and J calls and clone size come from that table; D and trimming were worked out from the DNA. The sample lists more than 350,000 clones; 75% to 90% were seen once. The clonotype was recovered from a man aged 18-30 years who had recovered from COVID-19. The sample taken for sequencing was PBMCs or T cells enriched from blood (not recorded which). This chain joins TRBV6-5 and TRBJ1-1; no firm D call. Here the CDR3 DNA reads TGTGCCAGCATCTCCTGGAGGAACACTGAAGCTTTCTTT. This codes for CASISWRNTEAFF.